Listed below are T cell receptor beta chains from one sample, sequenced in a study of blood T cells in healthy people across ages. Each CDR3 protein gets one entry after TCRdb re-called the 5' RACE reads with MiXCR. This table holds 1 million or so distinct CDR3 sequences, under 45% found once. The specimen sequenced was blood. The origin of the receptors is a woman aged 60-75 years in good health. CDR3s leave out the opening cysteine and the closing phenylalanine or tryptophan. The order of the fields is CDR3 protein, clone size, V gene, J gene. Size is omitted from some rows. Given values are once, few, many or a class for expanded clones.

CDR3: ASRPGGQGSSEQY
size: -
V: TRBV7-2
J: -

CDR3: ASSTNGAGYGYT
size: -
V: TRBV27
J: TRBJ1-2

CDR3: ASSWASGRSGEQY
size: few
V: TRBV27
J: TRBJ2-7

CDR3: ASSLDLGRSTYEQY
size: -
V: TRBV7-8
J: TRBJ2-7

CDR3: SARGRYDNEQY
size: -
V: TRBV20-1
J: TRBJ2-7

CDR3: ASRTPGSGEQY
size: -
V: TRBV11-2
J: TRBJ2-7

CDR3: ASSLSGGLSYEQY
size: -
V: TRBV7-9
J: TRBJ2-7

CDR3: ASSLELAGAGGTDTQY
size: -
V: TRBV27
J: TRBJ2-3

CDR3: SAIKLAGGNYEQY
size: few
V: TRBV20-1
J: TRBJ2-7

CDR3: ASSFSRSETQY
size: -
V: TRBV28
J: TRBJ2-5

CDR3: ASSLFRDLYEQY
size: -
V: TRBV7-6
J: TRBJ2-7

CDR3: ASSLIPPGLAYEQY
size: -
V: TRBV5-1
J: TRBJ2-7

CDR3: SALGTGTSGSTYNEQF
size: -
V: TRBV20-1
J: TRBJ2-1

CDR3: ASSYGRDRTNYEQY
size: few
V: TRBV6-5
J: TRBJ2-7

CDR3: SARDFGLAGVASYNEQF
size: -
V: TRBV20-1
J: TRBJ2-1

CDR3: AISEATGLETQY
size: -
V: TRBV10-3
J: TRBJ2-5

CDR3: SARVNVGGLYEQY
size: few
V: TRBV20-1
J: TRBJ2-7

CDR3: ATRQGWLEETQY
size: -
V: TRBV2
J: TRBJ2-5

CDR3: ASSLWGAETQY
size: few
V: TRBV12-3/TRBV12-4
J: TRBJ2-5

CDR3: SASGLKETQY
size: many
V: TRBV20-1
J: TRBJ2-5

CDR3: SASFAGGPDGGEQY
size: -
V: TRBV20-1
J: TRBJ2-7

CDR3: ASSLEAGHGNEQF
size: -
V: TRBV5-1
J: TRBJ2-1

CDR3: ASTRSNYGYT
size: -
V: TRBV12-3/TRBV12-4
J: TRBJ1-2

CDR3: ASTLLGLAGVGRETQY
size: few
V: TRBV7-9
J: TRBJ2-5

CDR3: ASGQGATYEQY
size: few
V: TRBV27
J: TRBJ2-7

CDR3: ASSQSKRGTEAF
size: -
V: TRBV3-1
J: TRBJ1-1

CDR3: ASNPAGRGISEQY
size: -
V: TRBV9
J: -

CDR3: ASSPGREVTYEQY
size: -
V: TRBV4-2
J: TRBJ2-7

CDR3: SAIIPGQIYNSPLH
size: -
V: TRBV20-1
J: TRBJ1-6

CDR3: SNLGLSTDTQY
size: -
V: TRBV20-1
J: TRBJ2-3

CDR3: ASSLKGGNSPLH
size: once
V: TRBV12-3/TRBV12-4
J: TRBJ1-6

CDR3: ASSLQPGDGYT
size: few
V: TRBV5-1
J: TRBJ1-2

CDR3: ASSYGGQGHNEQF
size: -
V: TRBV6-6
J: TRBJ2-1

CDR3: AIRSGTGDSYEQY
size: -
V: TRBV10-3
J: TRBJ2-7

CDR3: ASRGIPGLVYEQY
size: few
V: TRBV28
J: TRBJ2-7

CDR3: ASSLVQARGYNEQY
size: -
V: TRBV5-1
J: -

CDR3: ASQPVGGTYNEQF
size: -
V: TRBV5-6
J: TRBJ2-1

CDR3: ASSGGWMTQY
size: -
V: TRBV12-3/TRBV12-4
J: TRBJ2-3

CDR3: ATSRPDPGKIEQY
size: -
V: TRBV15
J: -

CDR3: ASSQSSNLHEQY
size: once
V: TRBV4-2
J: TRBJ2-7

CDR3: ASSETREPSNEQF
size: few
V: TRBV10-2
J: TRBJ2-1

CDR3: AISHRGSVFEDTQY
size: -
V: TRBV10-3
J: TRBJ2-3

CDR3: SVAGLYSTDTQY
size: -
V: TRBV29-1
J: TRBJ2-3

CDR3: ASSGTVVTQY
size: -
V: TRBV12-3/TRBV12-4
J: -

CDR3: SARGSPTGSTDTQY
size: -
V: TRBV20-1
J: TRBJ2-3

CDR3: ATSSGTADEQF
size: few
V: TRBV15
J: TRBJ2-1

CDR3: SAEGTSGKVYEQY
size: -
V: TRBV20-1
J: TRBJ2-7

CDR3: SVFGQVQEQF
size: -
V: TRBV29-1
J: TRBJ2-1

CDR3: ASSLGMWRGEQY
size: -
V: TRBV13
J: TRBJ2-7

CDR3: ASSQDVGGQETQY
size: -
V: TRBV14
J: TRBJ2-5

CDR3: SARGFPNTGELF
size: -
V: TRBV20-1
J: TRBJ2-2

CDR3: VTSRDLEETQY
size: -
V: TRBV15
J: -

CDR3: ASSDGQGVEQY
size: -
V: TRBV6-5
J: TRBJ2-7

CDR3: ASSYRPPKAYEQY
size: few
V: TRBV6-2/TRBV6-3
J: TRBJ2-7

CDR3: ASSHTGTENYEQY
size: few
V: TRBV7-2
J: TRBJ2-7